The rows below give T cell receptor beta chains drawn from one sample of a study of blood T cell repertoires in COVID-19. TCRdb keeps only in-frame clones here, not all; method: immunoSEQ multiplex PCR. Of under 400,000 clones in the sample, under 90% are singletons; the top ten hold roughly 2.9%. The sequencing input was peripheral blood. Receptors were obtained from a woman aged 25 to 39 with COVID-19, enrolled during active disease. CDR3s include the opening cysteine and the closing phenylalanine or tryptophan. A D gene is named only where the DNA matches it firmly. Expanded clones get a size class; other rows say once, few or many, or leave the size out.

V	size	J	D	CDR3	DNA
TRBV19	-	TRBJ1-5	TRBD1	CASSIGRDSYQPQHF	TGTGCCAGTAGTATAGGTCGGGACAGTTACCAGCCCCAGCATTTT
TRBV5-1	-	TRBJ2-3	TRBD2	CASSPGTSGSADTQYF	TGCGCCAGCAGCCCTGGGACTAGCGGGAGTGCAGATACGCAGTATTTT
TRBV5-1	-	TRBJ2-4	-	CASSLSGLGLAKNIQYF	TGCGCCAGCAGCTTGTCGGGACTCGGATTAGCCAAAAACATTCAGTACTTC
TRBV2	-	TRBJ2-1	TRBD2	CASSWTSGRFNEQFF	TGTGCCAGCAGTTGGACTAGCGGGAGGTTCAATGAGCAGTTCTTC
TRBV5-1	-	TRBJ1-1	TRBD1	CASSPDRGSRGNTEAFF	TGCGCCAGCAGTCCGGACAGGGGGTCACGGGGGAACACTGAAGCTTTCTTT
TRBV7-9	-	TRBJ1-1	-	CASSLGPRGSDTEAFF	TGTGCCAGCAGCTTAGGCCCAAGGGGCTCGGACACTGAAGCTTTCTTT
TRBV5-8	-	TRBJ2-5	TRBD1	CASSWGQGGGQETQYF	TGTGCCAGCAGCTGGGGACAGGGTGGGGGCCAAGAGACCCAGTACTTC
TRBV7-6	once	TRBJ2-3	TRBD2	CASSPSGSTDTQYF	TGTGCCAGCAGCCCTAGCGGGAGTACAGATACGCAGTATTTT
TRBV6-4	-	TRBJ1-4	TRBD1	CASSADRGPDEKLFF	TGTGCCAGCAGTGCTGACAGGGGGCCAGATGAAAAACTGTTTTTT
TRBV30	-	TRBJ1-5	TRBD1	CAWRGGYNQPQHF	TGTGCCTGGAGAGGGGGCTACAATCAGCCCCAGCATTTT
TRBV9	-	TRBJ1-2	TRBD1	CASSLRQGVGYGYTF	TGTGCCAGCAGCCTCAGACAGGGGGTAGGCTATGGCTACACCTTC
TRBV19	-	TRBJ1-2	TRBD1	CASSIDGTGHYGYTF	TGTGCCAGTAGTATAGATGGGACAGGGCACTATGGCTACACCTTC
TRBV5-1	-	TRBJ2-3	-	CASREGIFTDTQYF	TGCGCCAGCAGAGAGGGAATATTTACAGATACGCAGTATTTT
TRBV7-9	once	TRBJ1-2	-	CASRKAEAYGYTF	TGTGCCAGCAGGAAAGCGGAGGCCTATGGCTACACCTTC
TRBV11-2	-	TRBJ2-3	TRBD2	CASSLGAGGADTQYF	TGTGCCAGCAGCTTAGGAGCGGGAGGTGCAGATACGCAGTATTTT
TRBV7-9	-	TRBJ1-3	-	CASSFFLDDPPIYF	TGTGCCAGCAGCTTCTTCCTAGATGATCCCCCCATATATTTT
TRBV13	-	TRBJ1-6	-	CASSLGGASYNSPLHF	TGTGCCAGCAGCTTAGGTGGGGCCTCCTATAATTCACCCCTCCACTTT
TRBV3-1/TRBV3-2	few	TRBJ1-2	-	CASSRGRGYTF	TGTGCCAGCAGCCGCGGCCGTGGCTACACCTTC
TRBV4-1	-	TRBJ2-1	TRBD2	CASSQASGLYNEQFF	TGCGCCAGCAGCCAAGCTAGCGGACTCTACAATGAGCAGTTCTTC
TRBV28	-	TRBJ1-2	TRBD1	CASSFEGQGANYGYTF	TGTGCCAGCAGTTTTGAGGGACAGGGGGCTAACTATGGCTACACCTTC
TRBV5-4	once	TRBJ2-7	TRBD2	CASSLGVGGIYEQYF	TGTGCCAGCAGCTTGGGGGTGGGAGGGATCTACGAGCAGTACTTC
TRBV3-1/TRBV3-2	-	TRBJ1-1	-	CASSQARAEAFF	TGTGCCAGCAGCCAAGCGCGAGCTGAAGCTTTCTTT